This T cell receptor (beta chain) was recovered during a study of OX40 agonist ivuxolimab in advanced cancers. Per germline, CDR1 MGHRA and CDR2 YSYEKL. The CDR3 runs 15 residues. The trim removed 1 base at V and 2 bases at J, leaving 4 bases unmatched. TCRdb's table, derived via immunoSEQ multiplex PCR, lists solely in-frame clones and lacks some. Of around 55,000 clones in the sample, around three quarters were seen once. The gene calls are TRBV4-1 and TRBJ2-5, with TRBD1 matching over 7 bases. The sequences come from CD4+ or CD8+ T cells sorted from blood, collected in a trial of the OX40 agonist ivuxolimab. This sequence originates from an adult with an advanced solid tumor such as melanoma, head and neck, liver or kidney cancer. The CDR3 here is CASSQGQGSQETQYF. CDR3 nucleotides: TGCGCCAGCAGCCAAGGACAGGGATCGCAAGAGACCCAGTACTTC.